Below, 25 T cell receptor beta chains from the same sample are listed, as sequenced in a study of memory CD4+ T cells and cytomegalovirus serostatus. The method was immunoSEQ multiplex PCR; TCRdb's version includes in-frame clones alone and lacks a portion of them. This sample has 35,000 to 45,000 clones, with around 75% found just once. The sort gate was single viable CD3+CD4+CD8-CD45RO+ cells for memory CD4+ T cells. The sequenced sample was memory CD4+ T cells from blood. The receptors derive from an adult in good health and CMV-seronegative.

The chain joins TRBV6-4 to TRBJ2-1, with 10 bases fitting TRBD1. J lost 7 bases, V lost 5 bases, and 11 bases had no gene match. CDR3 size: 16 residues. The germline gives CDR1 MRHNA, CDR2 SNTAGT. The CDR3 reads CASSLHPGQGSNEQFF. The CDR3 bases are TGTGCCAGCAGTTTACATCCGGGACAGGGGTCTAATGAGCAGTTCTTC.

The genes are TRBV5-1 and TRBJ2-1; weak D call: TRBD2 (6 bases). This CDR3 has 16 amino acids. Germline values: CDR1 SGHRS, CDR2 YFSETQ. V lost 0 bases, J lost 3 bases, and 13 bases lay in between. CDR3 sequence: CASSLVGGGIYNEQFF. CDR3 sequence (DNA): TGCGCCAGCAGCTTGGTGGGCGGCGGGATCTACAATGAGCAGTTCTTC.

In this sample, this clone is medium-sized. This chain connects TRBV30 to TRBJ2-1, with 7 bases aligning to TRBD2. With 3 bases clipped from V and 15 bases from J, the junction kept 8 bases outside the gene matches. CDR1 GTSNPN and CDR2 SVGIG come from the germline V gene (reference sequence). The CDR3 consists of 11 residues. The CDR3 DNA is TGTGCCTGGAGAATGAGCGGGGAAGGGTTCTTC. Its protein is CAWRMSGEGFF.

The rearrangement uses TRBV2 and TRBJ1-5, with a possible D match to TRBD1 (6 bases). This CDR3 spans 15 amino acids. Trimming took 2 bases from V and 6 from J, leaving 14 bases between them. Germline V gene lookup returns CDR1 SNHLY and CDR2 FYNNEI. CDR3 amino acids: CASSETQGGAQPQHF. CDR3 nucleotides: TGTGCCAGCAGTGAAACCCAAGGGGGTGCTCAGCCCCAGCATTTT.

V is TRBV14 and J is TRBJ2-5; D perhaps matches TRBD2 (7 bases). V was trimmed by 0 bases and J by 5 bases, leaving 19 bases between them. This CDR3 comprises 17 residues. Germline loops: CDR1 SGHDN, CDR2 FVKESK. The CDR3 loop is CASSQDWGGGRRETQYF. The CDR3, as DNA: TGTGCCAGCAGCCAAGATTGGGGCGGGGGCCGTCGGGAGACCCAGTACTTC.

The chain has TRBV11-1 and TRBJ2-5, with D perhaps TRBD1 or TRBD2 (5 bases each). Germline CDR1 SGHAT, CDR2 FQDESV (reference sequence). The CDR3 runs 14 residues. Deletions cut 5 bases from V and 5 bases from J, with 15 bases between. The CDR3 bases are TGTGCCAGCAGCGCCGGGATACACAGGGAGACCCAGTACTTC. It yields the protein CASSAGIHRETQYF. The full variable domain, with the rest looked up from reference TRBV11-1 and TRBJ2-5, is EAEVAQSPRYKITEKSQAVAFWCDPISGHATLYWYRQILGQGPELLVQFQDESVVDDSQLPKDRFSAERLKGVDSTLKIQPAELGDSAMYLCASSAGIHRETQYFGPGTRLLVL.

In this sample, this clone turned up a few times. The CDR3 spells CASSPDLNYGYTF. CDR3 nucleotide sequence: TGTGCCAGCAGCCCCGATTTAAACTATGGCTACACCTTC. The gene calls are TRBV7-9 and TRBJ1-2; D ambiguous. Germline loops: CDR1 SEHNR, CDR2 FQNEAQ (reference sequence). There are 13 residues in the CDR3. Trimming left V 5 bases short and J 2 bases short, with 9 bases between.

On this clone itself: A much larger clone sits a single nucleotide away, making a read error possible. Other nucleotide sequences in the sample specify the same CDR3. V usage is TRBV7-3 and J usage is TRBJ1-5; no firm D call. The CDR3 length is 13 residues. Germline CDR1 and CDR2: SGHTA and FQGTGA. The CDR3 sequence: CASSLGASQPQHF. The CDR3 DNA reads TGTGCCAGTAGCTTAGGAGCGAGCCAGCCCCAGCATTTT.

The chain links TRBV6-5 to TRBJ1-4, with D hard to call. The V gene's germline CDR1 is MNHEY and CDR2 SVGAGI. This CDR3 contains 15 residues. Between the trimmed V and J ends, which lost 3 bases and 0 bases, there was a span of 8 bases. CDR3 sequence reads: CASSYSGATNEKLFF. The CDR3 bases are TGTGCCAGCAGTTATAGCGGAGCAACTAATGAAAAACTGTTTTTT.

V usage is TRBV30 and J usage is TRBJ1-2; D gene unclear. V shed 5 bases and J shed 2 bases, with 6 bases lying between them. The CDR3 is 11 residues long. Germline V gene data show CDR1 as GTSNPN and CDR2 as SVGIG (reference sequence). CDR3 protein: CAWDLNYGYTF. CDR3 DNA sequence: TGTGCCTGGGATTTAAACTATGGCTACACCTTC.

The V gene is TRBV2, the J gene TRBJ2-2; no reliable D call. V was pared by 4 bases and J by 7 bases, with 13 bases between. The CDR3 is made up of 14 amino acids. Germline CDR1 SNHLY, CDR2 FYNNEI. This CDR3 is CASSVSVVVGELFF. CDR3 coding DNA: TGTGCCAGCAGTGTGTCGGTCGTCGTCGGGGAGCTGTTTTTT.

Written as DNA, the CDR3 is TGTGCCAGCAGCCCCGGCGGGGCGGGGGGGCCCGTTGAGCAGTTCTTC. It encodes CASSPGGAGGPVEQFF. The chain uses TRBV7-8 and TRBJ2-1; 9 positions agree with TRBD2. V lost 5 bases and J lost 9; bases outside the gene matches: 14. Germline V gene sequence: CDR1 SGHVS, CDR2 FQNEAQ. CDR3 size: 16 residues.

The V call is TRBV10-3, the J call TRBJ2-3; possibly TRBD1 for D (5 bases). Germline assignment: CDR1 ENHRY and CDR2 SYGVKD. The CDR3 totals 15 residues. The V and J ends lost 9 bases and 5 bases respectively, with 21 bases between them. The CDR3 protein is CAIGVEDSGKDTQYF. The CDR3, as DNA: TGTGCCATAGGGGTAGAAGATTCGGGTAAAGATACGCAGTATTTT.

V usage is TRBV18 and J usage is TRBJ2-1, with 11 bases fitting TRBD2. The J segment lost 3 bases and the V segment lost 5 bases, leaving 6 bases of the junction unmatched. The CDR3 runs to 16 residues. Per germline, CDR1 KGHSH and CDR2 LQKENI. CDR3 nucleotide sequence: TGTGCCAGCTCATCCACGGGGACTAGCGGCTACAATGAGCAGTTCTTC. Translating it yields CASSSTGTSGYNEQFF.

The genes are TRBV4-2 and TRBJ2-2; 9 nucleotides match TRBD1. The trim removed 4 bases at V and 3 bases at J, leaving 9 bases unmatched. This CDR3 is 17 amino acids long. Germline V lookup: CDR1 LGHNA, CDR2 YNFKEQ. CDR3 bases: TGTGCCAGCAGCCGTCACGGAACAGGGGGCGACACCGGGGAGCTGTTTTTT. This translates into CASSRHGTGGDTGELFF.

CDR3: CASSWAGGLVYGYTF. Written as DNA, the CDR3 is TGTGCCAGCAGCTGGGCCGGTGGGCTCGTCTATGGCTACACCTTC. The chain joins TRBV5-5 to TRBJ1-2; D gene uncertain. Trimming stripped 3 bases from V and 4 bases from J, with 16 bases between. Germline CDR1 and CDR2: SGHKS and YYEKEE (reference sequence). This CDR3 comprises 15 residues.

The chain couples TRBV10-3 to TRBJ2-5, with D possibly being TRBD2 (6 bases). The CDR3 consists of 12 residues. Trimming stripped 10 bases from V and 2 bases from J, with 11 bases between. Germline values: CDR1 ENHRY, CDR2 SYGVKD. CDR3 coding DNA: TGTGCCACGTCGGGGGAGCAAGAGACCCAGTACTTC. It specifies CATSGEQETQYF.

The chain combines TRBV29-1 with TRBJ1-2; possibly TRBD1 for D (6 bases). CDR3 length: 12 residues. V was trimmed by 3 bases and J by 6 bases, leaving 11 bases between them. The germline V gene encodes CDR1 SQVTM and CDR2 ANQGSEA. The CDR3, as DNA: TGCAGCGTTGATTCCACAGGGAATGGCTACACCTTC. Residues: CSVDSTGNGYTF.

The chain combines TRBV5-1 with TRBJ1-6; D remains unclear. The CDR3 is 15 amino acids. CDR1 and CDR2 (germline): SGHRS, YFSETQ. Deletions cut 3 bases from V and 7 bases from J, with 14 bases between. CDR3 nucleotide sequence: TGCGCCAGCAGCTCCGGGGAGTTAGGAAATTCACCCCTCCACTTT. Its protein product is CASSSGELGNSPLHF.

This chain links TRBV12-5 with TRBJ2-2, with D tentatively TRBD1 (5 bases). This CDR3 is built from 14 residues. The germline V gene has CDR1 LGHNT and CDR2 FRNRAP. V was shortened by 3 bases and J by 1 base, with 6 bases between the two germline ends. The chain's CDR3 is CASGLGQNTGELFF. CDR3 DNA sequence: TGTGCTAGTGGTTTAGGACAGAACACCGGGGAGCTGTTTTTT. Using reference TRBV12-5 and TRBJ2-2 for the parts outside the CDR3, the full variable domain is DARVTQTPRHKVTEMGQEVTMRCQPILGHNTVFWYRQTMMQGLELLAYFRNRAPLDDSGMPKDRFSAEMPDATLATLKIQPSEPRDSAVYFCASGLGQNTGELFFGEGSRLTVL.

This clone was counted a few times. The chain couples TRBV11-2 to TRBJ2-7, with D possibly TRBD1 on 6 matching bases. The CDR3 length is 16 residues. Germline V gives CDR1 SGHAT, CDR2 FQNNGV. V shed 5 bases and J shed 3 bases, with 20 bases lying between them. The DNA for the CDR3 is TGTGCCAGCAGCGCGATCACAGGGAAGGATGGCTACGAGCAGTACTTC. It yields the protein CASSAITGKDGYEQYF.

The chain couples TRBV5-6 to TRBJ1-6; 7 nucleotides line up with TRBD1. The CDR3 runs 15 residues. V lost 5 bases, J lost 14 bases, and 16 bases stayed unmatched. Germline V lookup: CDR1 SGHDT, CDR2 YYEEEE. In DNA form, the CDR3 reads TGTGCCAGCAGTTCAGCACCGGGACAGACGCCTTCCCTCCACTTT. Translating it yields CASSSAPGQTPSLHF. The full variable domain, completed using reference TRBV5-6 and TRBJ1-6, is DAGVTQSPTHLIKTRGQQVTLRCSPKSGHDTVSWYQQALGQGPQFIFQYYEEEERQRGNFPDRFSGHQFPNYSSELNVNALLLGDSALYLCASSSAPGQTPSLHFGNGTRLTVT.

As regards this clone: A junction boundary mismatches the germline segment, possibly from a read error. The gene calls are TRBV11-2 and TRBJ1-2; D uncertain. The V gene's germline CDR1 is SGHAT and CDR2 FQNNGV. CDR3 length: 12 residues. In DNA form, the CDR3 reads TGTGCCAGCAGCGCCGCTATCTATGGCTGCACCTTC. Its protein is CASSAAIYGCTF.

This clone was counted between two and nine times. Here the CDR3 DNA reads TGTGCCAGCAGGGTCAGTACAGACCTGGGCTACACCTTC. Translation: CASRVSTDLGYTF. This chain connects TRBV2 to TRBJ1-2; D remains ambiguous. Germline-derived CDR1 and CDR2 are SNHLY and FYNNEI. V lost 6 bases, J lost 8 bases, and 16 bases lay in between. The CDR3 contains 13 residues.

The rearrangement joins TRBV11-3 to TRBJ2-6, with D maybe TRBD1 (6 bases). V was cut by 1 base and J by 1 base, with 17 bases left in between. The length of the CDR3 is 19 residues. CDR1 SGHNT and CDR2 YENEEA come from the germline V gene. The CDR3 region is CASSLVRGTGKSGANVLTF. The CDR3, as DNA: TGTGCCAGCAGCTTAGTACGGGGAACAGGGAAGTCTGGGGCCAACGTCCTGACTTTC.